These 6 T cell receptor beta chains came from one sample sequenced in a study of T cell responses to AZD1222 COVID-19 vaccine. Only in-frame clones appear in the TCRdb table, and some are missing; sequencing was by immunoSEQ multiplex PCR. Of about 100,000 clones in the sample, around 89% were seen once. This specimen was peripheral blood, taken on day 0 of AZD1222 vaccination. The receptors were sampled from an adult in good health.

This clone was recorded once. The rearrangement links TRBV28 to TRBJ1-1, with D maybe TRBD1 (5 bases). The CDR3 loop spans 12 amino acids. The ends were cut back, 6 bases at V and 11 bases at J, with 16 bases in the middle. Looked up from germline, CDR1 is MDHEN and CDR2 is SYDVKM. CDR3 region: CASRRHRGLAFF. CDR3 bases: TGTGCCAGCAGGCGACACCGGGGCCTCGCTTTCTTT.

CDR3 DNA sequence: TGTGCCAGCAGCTTGGGGACTAGCAGCTACAATGAGCAGTTCTTC. Translation: CASSLGTSSYNEQFF. V and J are TRBV5-4 and TRBJ2-1; 8 nucleotides agree with TRBD2. Losses at the gene ends were 0 bases for V and 3 bases for J; bases not matched to a gene: 2. Germline-derived CDR1 and CDR2 are SGHNT and YYREEE (reference sequence). This CDR3 is built from 15 residues.

In this sample, this clone turned up once. This chain links TRBV19 with TRBJ2-1; 9 bases map to TRBD2. CDR3 length: 16 residues. Germline V lookup: CDR1 LNHDA, CDR2 SQIVND (reference sequence). V lost 2 bases and J lost 4; bases outside the gene matches: 6. CDR3 in DNA: TGTGCCAGTAGTATACCCGCTAGCGGGGTGTACAATGAGCAGTTCTTC. It is translated as CASSIPASGVYNEQFF. The whole variable domain, remainder taken from reference TRBV19 and TRBJ2-1, is DGGITQSPKYLFRKEGQNVTLSCEQNLNHDAMYWYRQDPGQGLRLIYYSQIVNDFQKGDIAEGYSVSREKKESFPLTVTSAQKNPTAFYLCASSIPASGVYNEQFFGPGTRLTVL.

As DNA, the CDR3 is TGTGCCACCAGCGTAGGGGGAGGAATTTCAGGGGAGCAGTACTTC. It codes for CATSVGGGISGEQYF. This chain connects TRBV15 to TRBJ2-7; D may correspond to TRBD1 or TRBD2 (6 bases each). With 5 bases removed from V and 7 bases from J, the gap between germline ends came to 21 bases. The CDR3 runs 15 residues. Germline values: CDR1 LNHNV, CDR2 YYDKDF (reference sequence).

About this clone itself: The junction departs from germline at one end; a sequencing error may be responsible. This rearrangement joins TRBV5-4 to TRBJ2-7; D perhaps matches TRBD2 (7 bases). Germline V gene sequence: CDR1 SGHNT, CDR2 YYREEE (reference sequence). This CDR3 spans 11 amino acids. The chain's CDR3 is CASSTPQGLLF. CDR3 bases: TGTGCCAGCAGCACCCCACAGGGACTACTCTTC.

The chain carries TRBV21-1 and TRBJ1-2; TRBD1 reflects the table's D call only, with no check against the DNA. TRBV21-1 is classified as a pseudogene. The CDR3 runs to 17 residues. The CDR3 reads CASSRPGTGVDCYGYTF. In DNA form, the CDR3 reads TGTGCCAGCAGCCGTCCCGGGACAGGGGTCGATTGCTATGGCTACACCTTC.